This TCR beta chain was sequenced in a study of PD-1 blockade in classical Hodgkin lymphoma. General study points: Before treatment, complete responders showed about the same diversity as newly diagnosed patients. Those starting nivolumab under 1 year post-ASCT were excluded.

The time point was: cycle 4 day 1 (C4D1), after about 6 weeks of nivolumab. All trial patients relapsed after autologous stem cell transplantation. Isolation of CD4+ T cells from thawed PBMCs was performed by magnetic negative selection. On this clone: Antigen specificity is unknown.

Only in-frame clones appear in the TCRdb table, and some are missing; sequencing was by immunoSEQ multiplex PCR. The sample carries 25,000 to 35,000 clones, around 85% recorded once. Trimming shortened V by 8 bases and J by 10 bases, and 18 bases separated the two germline ends. The CDR3 is 12 amino acids. The V gene's germline CDR1 is MGHDK and CDR2 SYGVNS. The J gene is TRBJ2-7, the V gene TRBV25-1, with D possibly TRBD1 on 5 matching bases. This sequence originates from a human donor with classical Hodgkin lymphoma. The sample in question was CD4+ T cells from blood, obtained before the fourth cycle of nivolumab. The chain's CDR3 is CASQFDSRRQYF. The CDR3 DNA sequence: TGTGCCAGCCAATTCGACAGTCGAAGACAGTACTTC.